This T cell receptor (beta chain) appears in the sequencing data of a study of glioma-infiltrating T cells. Using RNA template, CDR3s of TCR alpha and beta were amplified with iRepertoire arm-PCR. MiXCR was run by TCRdb on the multiplex PCR reads, yielding one entry per CDR3 protein. The sample has more than 100,000 distinct CDR3 sequences, less than 30% seen once. Whole-study findings and limits: CDR3 overlap between tissue and blood was very small. Tissue-blood divergence was below expectation in non-neoplastic patients, above in gliomas.

This clonotype was recorded at least ten times. Its antigen is still unknown. This CDR3 comprises 14 residues. Germline V lookup: CDR1 SGHTA, CDR2 FQGNSA. Trimming stripped 5 bases from V and 5 bases from J, with 15 bases between. The receptor was isolated from a human donor with low-grade glioma or glioblastoma, undergoing nonglioma brain surgery, or in good health (not recorded which). Sequencing input: glioma tissue, nonneoplastic brain tissue, or PBMCs (not recorded which). The rearrangement joins TRBV7-2 to TRBJ2-5; tentative D call: TRBD2 (6 bases). CDR3: CASSLSGSGETQYF. CDR3 DNA sequence: TGTGCCAGCAGCCTCAGCGGGTCGGGGGAGACCCAGTACTTC.